One sample yielded the 2 T cell receptor beta chains listed below, sequenced in a study of CD8 T cells in Susac syndrome. Random hexamers primed reverse transcription of about 0.45 to 1 ug RNA. TCRdb reanalysed the immunoSEQ multiplex PCR reads using MiXCR and keeps one entry per CDR3 protein. This table holds 150,000 or so distinct CDR3 sequences, 90% to 96% found once. The material sequenced was CD4+ T cells from PBMCs. These receptors came from a human donor with Susac syndrome.

This sequence joins TRBV20-1 and TRBJ1-5; D perhaps matches TRBD1 (5 bases). Looked up from germline, CDR1 is DFQATT and CDR2 is SNEGSKA (reference sequence). The CDR3 sequence is 13 residues long. Trimming left V 0 bases short and J 7 bases short, with 10 bases between. In nucleotides, the CDR3 is TGCAGTGCTAGAGATTCCGGGGCCCAGCCCCAGCATTTT. Protein: CSARDSGAQPQHF.

The V and J genes are TRBV25-1 and TRBJ1-2, with 9 bases aligning to TRBD1. The CDR3 runs 14 residues. Per germline, CDR1 MGHDK and CDR2 SYGVNS. Trimming cost V 1 base and J 7 bases; bases outside gene matches: 4. The CDR3 sequence: CASSEWGQGGGYTF. In nucleotides, the CDR3 is TGTGCCAGCAGTGAATGGGGACAGGGAGGTGGCTACACCTTC.